Presented here are 2 T cell receptor beta chains from one specimen sequenced in a study of blood T cells in healthy people across ages. The second PCR ran roughly 6 to 11 cycles with a sample-barcoded 5' primer and J-beta primers. TCRdb independently ran MiXCR on the 5' RACE reads; one entry per CDR3 protein. This table holds some 1,500,000 distinct CDR3 sequences, 42% found once. The sequenced material came from blood. The receptors shown here come from a woman aged 18-35 years in good health.

J is TRBJ1-3 and V is TRBV5-1; possible D gene TRBD1, 6 bases. Trimming took off 2 bases at V and 1 base at J, with 10 bases between the two ends. This CDR3 has 15 amino acids. Germline V lookup: CDR1 SGHRS, CDR2 YFSETQ. CDR3 amino acids: CASSLATGSGNTIYF. CDR3 DNA sequence: TGCGCCAGCAGCTTAGCGACAGGATCTGGAAACACCATATATTTT.

The chain joins TRBV11-2 to TRBJ1-1; the D gene is possibly TRBD1 (5 bases). This CDR3 spans 14 amino acids. Trimming left V 2 bases short and J 1 base short, with 8 bases between. Per the germline V gene, CDR1 is SGHAT and CDR2 is FQNNGV. CDR3 DNA sequence: TGTGCCAGCAGCTTAAGACAGCCGAACACTGAAGCTTTCTTT. This encodes CASSLRQPNTEAFF.